The sequence of this TCR beta chain was determined in a study of blood T cell repertoires in COVID-19. Whole-study context: Acute and convalescent COVID-19 specimens originated in the United States, Italy and Spain. The analysed material was cDNA or gDNA that came from T cells, B-cell-depleted T cells, or PBMCs.

The germline gives CDR1 LGHDT, CDR2 YNNKEL (reference sequence). The CDR3 sequence is 14 residues long. The V segment lost 2 bases and the J segment 5 bases; nucleotides outside the gene matches: 4. As handled by the study authors: Amplified reference gene primers provided the basis for estimating nucleated cell counts. Using immunoSEQ multiplex PCR, the repertoire was profiled, and TCRdb retains in-frame clones only, with some absent. The V and J calls and clone size are taken from that table; D and trimming were inferred from the DNA. The sample gives about 140,000 clones, around 80% of which show up once; approximately 10% is in the top ten.

The sequenced sample consisted of peripheral blood. The chain couples TRBV3-1 (or the pseudogene TRBV3-2) to TRBJ1-1, with 8 bases identical to TRBD1. This sequence originates from a man aged 60 to 69 with active or convalescent COVID-19. CDR3: CASSQRTGRTEAFF. CDR3 bases: TGTGCCAGCAGCCAACGGACAGGGAGAACTGAAGCTTTCTTT.